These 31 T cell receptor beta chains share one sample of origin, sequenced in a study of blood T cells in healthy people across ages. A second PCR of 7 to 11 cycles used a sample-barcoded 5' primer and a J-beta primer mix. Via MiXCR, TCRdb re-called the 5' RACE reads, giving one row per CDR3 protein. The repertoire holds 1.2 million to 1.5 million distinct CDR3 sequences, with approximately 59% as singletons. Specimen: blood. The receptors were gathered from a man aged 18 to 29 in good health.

DNA for the CDR3: TGTGCCATCACCTCGGTGGATACCTATGGCTACACCTTC. It yields the protein CAITSVDTYGYTF. V is TRBV10-3 and J is TRBJ1-2; no firm D call. The CDR3 has 13 residues. Germline lookup yields CDR1 ENHRY and CDR2 SYGVKD. V was cut by 7 bases and J by 4 bases, with 13 bases left in between.

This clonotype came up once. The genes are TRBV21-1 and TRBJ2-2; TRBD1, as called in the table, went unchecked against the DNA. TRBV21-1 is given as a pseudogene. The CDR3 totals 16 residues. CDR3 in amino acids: CASSKGAPGNTGELFF. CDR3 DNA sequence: TGTGCCAGCAGCAAAGGGGCGCCAGGGAACACCGGGGAGCTGTTTTTT.

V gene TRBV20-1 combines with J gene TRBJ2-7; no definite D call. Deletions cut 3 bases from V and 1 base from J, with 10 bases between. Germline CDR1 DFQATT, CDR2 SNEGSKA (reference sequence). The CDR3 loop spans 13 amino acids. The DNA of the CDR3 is TGCAGTGCTAGTGTAACAGCTTCCTACGAGCAGTACTTC. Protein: CSASVTASYEQYF.

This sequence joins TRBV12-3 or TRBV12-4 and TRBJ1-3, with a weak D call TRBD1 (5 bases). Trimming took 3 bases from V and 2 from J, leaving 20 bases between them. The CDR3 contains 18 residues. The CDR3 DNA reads TGTGCCAGCAGTTTCGATGGGGGGATGATTGGAACTGGAAACACCATATATTTT. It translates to CASSFDGGMIGTGNTIYF.

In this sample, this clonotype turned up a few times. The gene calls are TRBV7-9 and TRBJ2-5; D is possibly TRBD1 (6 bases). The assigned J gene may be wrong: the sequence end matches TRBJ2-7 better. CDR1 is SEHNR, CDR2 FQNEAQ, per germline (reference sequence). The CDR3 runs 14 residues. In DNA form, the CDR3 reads TGTGCCAGCAGCCCCACAGGGTCCCCCTACGAGCAGTACTTC. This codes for CASSPTGSPYEQYF.

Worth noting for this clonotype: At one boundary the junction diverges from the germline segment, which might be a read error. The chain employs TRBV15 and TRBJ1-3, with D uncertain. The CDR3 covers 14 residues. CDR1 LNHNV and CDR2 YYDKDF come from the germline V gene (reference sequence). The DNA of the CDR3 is TGTGCCGCCAGCGGGAGGCTCCAAGGGAACACCATATATTTT. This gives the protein CAASGRLQGNTIYF.

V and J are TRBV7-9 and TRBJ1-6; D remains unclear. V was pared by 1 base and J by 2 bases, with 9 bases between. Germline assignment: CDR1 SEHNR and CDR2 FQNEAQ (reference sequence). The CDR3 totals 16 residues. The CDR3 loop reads CASSLEGPAYNSPLHF. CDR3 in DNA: TGTGCCAGCAGCTTAGAAGGACCGGCCTATAATTCACCCCTCCACTTT.

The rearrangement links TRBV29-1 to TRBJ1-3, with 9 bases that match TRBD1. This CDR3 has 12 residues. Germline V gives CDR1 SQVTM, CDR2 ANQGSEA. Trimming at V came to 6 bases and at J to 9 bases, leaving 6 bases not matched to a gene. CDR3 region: CSVRTGESTIYF. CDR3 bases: TGCAGCGTGCGGACAGGGGAGAGCACCATATATTTT.

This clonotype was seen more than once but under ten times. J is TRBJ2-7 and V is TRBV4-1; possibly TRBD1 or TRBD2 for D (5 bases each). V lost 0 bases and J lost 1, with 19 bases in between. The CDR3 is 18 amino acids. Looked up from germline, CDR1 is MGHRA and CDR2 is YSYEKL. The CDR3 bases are TGCGCCAGCAGCCAAGAAGAGGGGTGGGGAGACAGATCCTACGAGCAGTACTTC. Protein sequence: CASSQEEGWGDRSYEQYF.

CDR3 sequence: CASKGPSYGYTF. The CDR3 region has the DNA TGTGCCAGCAAAGGTCCGAGCTATGGCTACACCTTC. The chain couples TRBV12-3 or TRBV12-4 to TRBJ1-2; D gene ambiguous. The CDR3 covers 12 residues. The ends were cut back, 7 bases at V and 4 bases at J, with 10 bases in the middle.

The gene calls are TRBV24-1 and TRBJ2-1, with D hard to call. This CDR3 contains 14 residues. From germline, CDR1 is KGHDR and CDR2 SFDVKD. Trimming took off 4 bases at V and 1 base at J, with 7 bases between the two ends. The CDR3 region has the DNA TGTGCCACCAGTGAACCGGAGTCCTACAATGAGCAGTTCTTC. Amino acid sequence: CATSEPESYNEQFF.

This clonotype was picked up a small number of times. DNA for the CDR3: TGTGCCAGCAGTTTAGGGACAGGGAACTCCTACGAGCAGTACTTC. Translated: CASSLGTGNSYEQYF. The chain combines TRBV27 with TRBJ2-7; 9 positions match TRBD1. This CDR3 has 15 amino acids. CDR1 and CDR2 from the germline V gene are MNHEY and SMNVEV (reference sequence). V shed 2 bases, J shed 0 bases, and the junction held 2 bases outside the gene matches.

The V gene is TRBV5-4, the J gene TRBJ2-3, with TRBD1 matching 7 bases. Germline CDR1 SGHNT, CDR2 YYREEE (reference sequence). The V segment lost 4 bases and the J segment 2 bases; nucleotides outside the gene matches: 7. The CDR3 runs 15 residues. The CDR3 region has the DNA TGTGCCAGCAGCCAGGGACAGATCTTCACAGATACGCAGTATTTT. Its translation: CASSQGQIFTDTQYF.

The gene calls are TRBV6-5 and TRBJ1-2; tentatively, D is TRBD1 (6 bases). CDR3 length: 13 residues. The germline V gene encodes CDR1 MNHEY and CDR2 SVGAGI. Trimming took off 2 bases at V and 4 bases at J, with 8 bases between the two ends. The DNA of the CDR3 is TGTGCCAGCAGTTACCCCAGGGGCTATGGCTACACCTTC. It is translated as CASSYPRGYGYTF.

Here the CDR3 reads CASSYRLGGRGWNEQYF. CDR3 DNA: TGTGCCAGCAGCTATCGACTGGGGGGCAGGGGTTGGAACGAGCAGTACTTC. The V gene is TRBV11-2, the J gene TRBJ2-4, with D perhaps matching TRBD1 or TRBD2 (6 bases each). The better agreement between TRBJ2-7 and the DNA end casts doubt on the J call. The CDR3 is 17 residues long. Germline V gene lookup returns CDR1 SGHAT and CDR2 FQNNGV.

DNA of the CDR3: TGCGCCAGCAGCTTGGACAGGGCAAGATACGAGCAGTACTTC. It encodes CASSLDRARYEQYF. The chain couples TRBV5-1 to TRBJ2-7; D is perhaps TRBD1 (6 bases). Germline V lookup: CDR1 SGHRS, CDR2 YFSETQ. This CDR3 contains 14 residues. V was clipped by 0 bases and J by 4 bases, with 11 bases between them.

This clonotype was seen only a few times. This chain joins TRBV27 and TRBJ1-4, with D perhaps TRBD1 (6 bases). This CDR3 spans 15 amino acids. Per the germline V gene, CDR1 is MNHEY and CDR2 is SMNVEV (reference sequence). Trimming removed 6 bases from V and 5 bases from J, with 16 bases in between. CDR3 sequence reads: CASRTWGGQNEKLFF. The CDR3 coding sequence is TGTGCCAGCAGGACTTGGGGGGGCCAGAATGAAAAACTGTTTTTT.

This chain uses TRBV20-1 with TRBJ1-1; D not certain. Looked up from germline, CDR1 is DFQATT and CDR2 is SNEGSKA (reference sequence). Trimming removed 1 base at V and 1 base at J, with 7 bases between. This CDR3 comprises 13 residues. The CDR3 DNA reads TGCAGTGCTAGAGGGCAATGGAACACTGAAGCTTTCTTT. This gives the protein CSARGQWNTEAFF.

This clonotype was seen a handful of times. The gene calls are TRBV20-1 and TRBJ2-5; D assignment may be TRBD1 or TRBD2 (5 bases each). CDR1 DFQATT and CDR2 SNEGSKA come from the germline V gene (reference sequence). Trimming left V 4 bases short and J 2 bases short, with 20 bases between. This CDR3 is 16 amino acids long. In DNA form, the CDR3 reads TGCAGTGCTACAGACACAGTAGGGGACCTTCAAGAGACCCAGTACTTC. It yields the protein CSATDTVGDLQETQYF.

CDR3 nucleotide sequence: TGTGCCAGCAGCCGGACTTTGGGGGACACGTTCTACAATGAGCAGTACTTC. Its protein is CASSRTLGDTFYNEQYF. The chain joins TRBV13 to TRBJ2-7; the D gene is possibly TRBD1 (6 bases). The CDR3 spans 17 residues. The germline V and J ends were trimmed by 5 bases and 7 bases, with 27 bases remaining between them. Germline V gene sequence: CDR1 PRHDT, CDR2 FYEKMQ (reference sequence).

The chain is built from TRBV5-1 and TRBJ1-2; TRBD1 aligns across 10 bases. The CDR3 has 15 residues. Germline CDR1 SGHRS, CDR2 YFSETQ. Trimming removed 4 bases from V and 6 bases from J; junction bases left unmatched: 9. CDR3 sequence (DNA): TGCGCCAGCAGCCACGGGACAGGGGCGGTGGATGGCTACACCTTC. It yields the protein CASSHGTGAVDGYTF.

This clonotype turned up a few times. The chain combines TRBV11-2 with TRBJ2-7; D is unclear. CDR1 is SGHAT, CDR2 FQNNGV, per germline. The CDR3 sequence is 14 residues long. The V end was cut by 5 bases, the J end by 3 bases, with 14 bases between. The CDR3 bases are TGTGCCAGCAGCCCAAACCCAACCCACTACGAGCAGTACTTC. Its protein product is CASSPNPTHYEQYF.

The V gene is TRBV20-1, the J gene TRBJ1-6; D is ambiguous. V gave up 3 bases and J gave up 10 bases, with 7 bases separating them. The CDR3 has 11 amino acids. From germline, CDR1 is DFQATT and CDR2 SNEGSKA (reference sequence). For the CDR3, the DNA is TGCAGTGCTAGTCGCGGCTCACCCCTCCACTTT. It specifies CSASRGSPLHF.

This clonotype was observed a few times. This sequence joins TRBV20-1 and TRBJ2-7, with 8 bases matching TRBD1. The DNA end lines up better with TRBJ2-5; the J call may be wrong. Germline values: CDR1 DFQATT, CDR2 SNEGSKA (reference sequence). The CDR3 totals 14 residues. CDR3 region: CSARAPTGAETQYF. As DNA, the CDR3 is TGCAGTGCTAGGGCACCGACAGGGGCAGAGACCCAGTACTTC.

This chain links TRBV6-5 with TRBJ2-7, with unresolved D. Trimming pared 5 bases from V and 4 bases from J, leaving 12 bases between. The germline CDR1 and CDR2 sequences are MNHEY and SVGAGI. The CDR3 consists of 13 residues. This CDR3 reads CASSPGPHYEQYF. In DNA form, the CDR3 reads TGTGCCAGCAGTCCAGGACCCCATTACGAGCAGTACTTC.

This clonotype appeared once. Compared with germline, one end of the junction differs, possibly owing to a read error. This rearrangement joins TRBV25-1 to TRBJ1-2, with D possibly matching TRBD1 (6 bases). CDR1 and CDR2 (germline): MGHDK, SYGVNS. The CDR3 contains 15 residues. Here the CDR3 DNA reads TGTGCCGGCAGTGAATGGGGTGACAGGATCTATGGCTACACCTTC. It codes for CAGSEWGDRIYGYTF.

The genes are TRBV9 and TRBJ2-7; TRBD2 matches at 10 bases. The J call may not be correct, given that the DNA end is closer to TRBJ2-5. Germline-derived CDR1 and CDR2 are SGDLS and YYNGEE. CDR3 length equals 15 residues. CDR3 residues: CASSVGTSAGETQYF. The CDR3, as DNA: TGTGCCAGCAGCGTCGGGACTAGCGCTGGAGAGACCCAGTACTTC.

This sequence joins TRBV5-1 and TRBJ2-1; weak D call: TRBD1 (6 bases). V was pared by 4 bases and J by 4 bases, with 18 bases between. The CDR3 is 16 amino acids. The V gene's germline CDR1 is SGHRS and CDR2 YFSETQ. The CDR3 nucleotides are TGCGCCAGCAGCCCATTAAGGGGGAAACCTTACAATGAGCAGTTCTTC. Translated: CASSPLRGKPYNEQFF.

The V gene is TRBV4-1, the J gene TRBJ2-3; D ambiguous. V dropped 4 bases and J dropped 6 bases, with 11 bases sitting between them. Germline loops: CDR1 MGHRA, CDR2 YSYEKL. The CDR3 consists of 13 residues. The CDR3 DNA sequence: TGCGCCAGCAGCCCCCTCCCGGCGGATACGCAGTATTTT. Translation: CASSPLPADTQYF.

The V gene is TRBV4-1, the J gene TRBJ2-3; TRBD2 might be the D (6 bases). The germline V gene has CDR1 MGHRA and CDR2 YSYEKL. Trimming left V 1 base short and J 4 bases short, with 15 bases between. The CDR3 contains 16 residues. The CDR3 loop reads CASSQVSGVTSDTQYF. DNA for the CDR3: TGCGCCAGCAGCCAAGTTTCGGGAGTAACATCAGATACGCAGTATTTT.

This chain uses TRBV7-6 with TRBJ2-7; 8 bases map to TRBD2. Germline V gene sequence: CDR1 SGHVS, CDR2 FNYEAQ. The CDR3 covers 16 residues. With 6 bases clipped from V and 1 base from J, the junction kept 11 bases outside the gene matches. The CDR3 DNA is TGTGCCAGCAGTGGGCTAGCGGGTTCGGCGTCCTACGAGCAGTACTTC. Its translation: CASSGLAGSASYEQYF.